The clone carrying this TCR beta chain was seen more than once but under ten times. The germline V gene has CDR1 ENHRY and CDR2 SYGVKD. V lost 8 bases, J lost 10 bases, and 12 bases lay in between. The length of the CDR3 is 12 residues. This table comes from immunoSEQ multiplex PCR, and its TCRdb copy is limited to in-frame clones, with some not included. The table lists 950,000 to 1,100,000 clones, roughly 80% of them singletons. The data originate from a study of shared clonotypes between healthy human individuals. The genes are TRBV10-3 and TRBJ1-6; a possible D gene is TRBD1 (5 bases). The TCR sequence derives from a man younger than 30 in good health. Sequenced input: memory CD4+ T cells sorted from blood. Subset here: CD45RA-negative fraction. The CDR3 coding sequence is TGTGCCATCGGGGGTTCTAACTCACCCCTCCACTTT. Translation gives CAIGGSNSPLHF.